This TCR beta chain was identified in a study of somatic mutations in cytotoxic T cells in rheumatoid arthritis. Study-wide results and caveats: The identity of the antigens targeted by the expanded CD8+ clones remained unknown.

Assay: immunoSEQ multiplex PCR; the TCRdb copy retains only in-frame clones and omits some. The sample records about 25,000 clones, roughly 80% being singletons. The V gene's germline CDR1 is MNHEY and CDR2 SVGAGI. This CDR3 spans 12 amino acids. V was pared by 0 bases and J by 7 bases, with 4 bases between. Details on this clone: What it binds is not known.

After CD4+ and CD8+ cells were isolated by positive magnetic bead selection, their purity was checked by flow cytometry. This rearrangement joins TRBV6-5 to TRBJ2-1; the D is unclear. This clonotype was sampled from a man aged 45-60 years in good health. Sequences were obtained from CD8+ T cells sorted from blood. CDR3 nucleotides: TGTGCCAGCAGTTACTCCGGGAATGAGCAGTTCTTC. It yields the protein CASSYSGNEQFF.